These T cell receptor beta chains were read from a single sample in a study of control samples from healthy donors and cancer patients. Assay: immunoSEQ multiplex PCR; the TCRdb copy retains only in-frame clones and omits some. The sample contains some 120,000 clones, over 85% of which appear only once. The source material was blood. These receptors were obtained from a man aged 25-40 years in good health. CDR3s leave out the opening cysteine and the closing phenylalanine or tryptophan.

j_call | v_call | cdr3_aa
TRBJ2-5 | TRBV5-6 | ASSLWMETQY
TRBJ1-6 | TRBV6-6 | ASTDGAPNSPLH
TRBJ1-6 | TRBV6-2/TRBV6-3 | ASSSALVNSPLH
TRBJ1-5 | TRBV18 | ASSPTGNSNQPQH
TRBJ1-6 | TRBV18 | ASSPGQYNSPLH
TRBJ1-4 | TRBV4-1 | ASSRVLAAENEKLF
TRBJ1-3 | TRBV5-1 | ASSLSEQGSGNTIY
TRBJ1-1 | TRBV18 | ASSPIDSPNTEAF
TRBJ1-3 | TRBV9 | ASSDGSSGNTIY
TRBJ2-3 | TRBV24-1 | ATSEYRAGDTDTQY
TRBJ1-1 | TRBV29-1 | SVEETGYNTEAF
TRBJ2-5 | TRBV3-1/TRBV3-2 | ASRTSGSQETQY
TRBJ2-2 | TRBV4-1 | ASSQVRTGELF
TRBJ1-2 | TRBV23-1 | ASSPPGGYGYT
TRBJ1-1 | TRBV5-6 | ASSPGRVNTEAF
TRBJ1-3 | TRBV4-1 | ASSQAGQSGNTIY
TRBJ2-5 | TRBV28 | ASGVTSGGNHRQETQY
TRBJ1-1 | TRBV10-3 | AISDGQLNTEAF
TRBJ2-7 | TRBV2 | ASSVAFYEQY
TRBJ1-1 | TRBV18 | ASSPLQNMNTEAF
TRBJ2-5 | TRBV20-1 | SAPEETQY
TRBJ2-3 | TRBV4-3 | ASSPRDRITDTQY
TRBJ2-5 | TRBV5-1 | ASSLLTSGGATQY
TRBJ1-3 | TRBV30 | AWSAFSGNTIY
TRBJ1-2 | TRBV18 | ASSLVTGFKDSGYT
TRBJ1-6 | TRBV7-2 | ASSGQGFSSPLH
TRBJ1-5 | TRBV19 | ASTLDRGLQPQH
TRBJ1-4 | TRBV5-6 | ASSLGRGVATNEKLF
TRBJ2-1 | TRBV7-9 | ASSDRGRNEQF
TRBJ1-5 | TRBV15 | ATSRDTSHQPQH
TRBJ2-2 | TRBV2 | ASRNDRHTGELF
TRBJ2-1 | TRBV19 | ASSIVPSGGPPFSYNEQF
TRBJ2-7 | TRBV2 | ASRYRSDYEQY
TRBJ1-2 | TRBV30 | AWTGAQPGYT
TRBJ2-3 | TRBV4-3 | ASSQVTSETDTQY
TRBJ2-5 | TRBV15 | ATSRDQGETQY
TRBJ2-7 | TRBV10-3 | AIKGGDNSYEQY
TRBJ2-1 | TRBV3-1/TRBV3-2 | ASSQGRGALNEQF
TRBJ2-7 | TRBV6-2/TRBV6-3 | ASSFGASSYEQY
TRBJ1-2 | TRBV30 | AWRGQFYGYT
TRBJ2-1 | TRBV6-1 | ASSEWPTANNEQF
TRBJ2-2 | TRBV11-2 | ASSYSWTANTGELF
TRBJ1-2 | TRBV5-6 | ASSLAGGSGGYGYT
TRBJ1-4 | TRBV24-1 | ATSDGTAEKLF
TRBJ2-1 | TRBV5-1 | ASSLPSTSGGAGEQF